The source of this T cell receptor (beta chain) is a study of T-cell reconstitution after alpha-beta-depleted transplantation in children. Unique molecular identifiers were incorporated into the prepared TCRbeta library. TCRdb ran MiXCR on the PCR reads and lists one entry per CDR3 protein. The sample includes about 980,000 distinct CDR3 sequences, around 30% of them seen just once. The TCR sequence derives from a boy less than two years old who had a stem cell transplant for SCID, so the T cells may come from the graft donor. The material sequenced was PBMCs, mostly from graft donor cells, taken 360 days after TCRalphabeta/CD19-depleted stem cell transplant.

The CDR3 loop reads CASSWGDRLQETQYF. The CDR3 DNA reads TGTGCCAGCAGCTGGGGGGACAGGCTACAAGAGACCCAGTACTTC. The V and J genes are TRBV11-1 and TRBJ2-5; 8 bases line up with TRBD1. V lost 4 bases, J lost 2 bases, and 6 bases stayed unmatched. This CDR3 comprises 15 residues. Germline V gene sequence: CDR1 SGHAT, CDR2 FQDESV (reference sequence).